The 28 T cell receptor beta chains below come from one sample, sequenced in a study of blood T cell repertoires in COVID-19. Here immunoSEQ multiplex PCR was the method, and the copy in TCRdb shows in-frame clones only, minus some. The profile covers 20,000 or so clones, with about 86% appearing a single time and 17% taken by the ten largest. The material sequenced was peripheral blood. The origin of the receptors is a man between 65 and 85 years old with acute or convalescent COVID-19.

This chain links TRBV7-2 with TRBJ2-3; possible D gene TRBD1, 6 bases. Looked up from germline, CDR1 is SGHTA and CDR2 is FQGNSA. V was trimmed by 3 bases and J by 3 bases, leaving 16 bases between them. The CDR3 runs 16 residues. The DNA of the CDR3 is TGTGCCAGCAGCTTGGGGGCCCAAAAAGTGACAGATACGCAGTATTTT. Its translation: CASSLGAQKVTDTQYF.

The CDR3 DNA reads TGTGCCATCAGTGAGTCGCAGTCAAGCGGGGGGTCCCGAGATACGCAGTATTTT. It translates to CAISESQSSGGSRDTQYF. V and J are TRBV10-3 and TRBJ2-3; TRBD2 matches at 9 bases. Germline CDR1 and CDR2: ENHRY and SYGVKD. Germline trimming cut 0 bases from V and 5 bases from J; bases unmatched to any gene: 12. The CDR3 runs 18 residues.

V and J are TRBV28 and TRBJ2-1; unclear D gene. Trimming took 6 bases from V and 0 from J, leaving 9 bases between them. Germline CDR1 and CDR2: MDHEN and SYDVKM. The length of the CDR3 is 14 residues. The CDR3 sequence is CASRRSASYNEQFF. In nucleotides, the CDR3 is TGTGCCAGCAGGCGGAGCGCCTCCTACAATGAGCAGTTCTTC.

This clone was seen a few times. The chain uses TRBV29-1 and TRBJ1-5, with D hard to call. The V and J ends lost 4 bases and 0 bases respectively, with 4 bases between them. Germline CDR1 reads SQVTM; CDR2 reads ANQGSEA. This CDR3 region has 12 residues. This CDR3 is CSVAGSNQPQHF. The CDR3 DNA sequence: TGCAGCGTTGCGGGTAGCAATCAGCCCCAGCATTTT. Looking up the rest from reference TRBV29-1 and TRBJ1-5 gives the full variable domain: SAVISQKPSRDICQRGTSLTIQCQVDSQVTMMFWYRQQPGQSLTLIATANQGSEATYESGFVIDKFPISRPNLTFSTLTVSNMSPEDSSIYLCSVAGSNQPQHFGDGTRLSIL.

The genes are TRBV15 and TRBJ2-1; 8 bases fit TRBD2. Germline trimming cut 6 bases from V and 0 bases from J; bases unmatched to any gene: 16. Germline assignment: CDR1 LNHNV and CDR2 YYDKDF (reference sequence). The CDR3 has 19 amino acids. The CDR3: CATSPLKLAALPSYNEQFF. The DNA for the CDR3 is TGTGCCACCAGTCCCCTAAAACTAGCGGCCCTGCCCTCCTACAATGAGCAGTTCTTC.

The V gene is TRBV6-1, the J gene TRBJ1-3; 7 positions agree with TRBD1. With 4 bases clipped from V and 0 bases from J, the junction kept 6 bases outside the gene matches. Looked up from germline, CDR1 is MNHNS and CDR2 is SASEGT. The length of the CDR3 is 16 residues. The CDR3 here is CASSGLGQTSGNTIYF. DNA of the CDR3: TGTGCCAGCAGTGGATTGGGACAGACCTCTGGAAACACCATATATTTT.

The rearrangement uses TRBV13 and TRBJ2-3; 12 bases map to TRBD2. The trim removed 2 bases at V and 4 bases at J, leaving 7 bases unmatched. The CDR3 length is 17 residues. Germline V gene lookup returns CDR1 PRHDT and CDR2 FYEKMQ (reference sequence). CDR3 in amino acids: CASSLSYWTSGADTQYF. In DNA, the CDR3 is TGTGCCAGCAGCTTATCGTATTGGACTAGCGGGGCAGATACGCAGTATTTT.

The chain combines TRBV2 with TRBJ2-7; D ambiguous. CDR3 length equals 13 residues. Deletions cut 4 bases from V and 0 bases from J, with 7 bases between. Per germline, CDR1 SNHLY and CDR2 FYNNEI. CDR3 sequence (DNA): TGTGCCAGCAGTGTCACAGACTCCTACGAGCAGTACTTC. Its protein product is CASSVTDSYEQYF.

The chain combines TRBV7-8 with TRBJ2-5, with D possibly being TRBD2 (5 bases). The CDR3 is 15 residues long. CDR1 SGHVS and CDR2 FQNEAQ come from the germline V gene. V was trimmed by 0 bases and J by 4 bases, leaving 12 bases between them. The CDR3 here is CASSLAMVEGETQYF. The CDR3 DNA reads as TGTGCCAGCAGCTTAGCAATGGTAGAGGGAGAGACCCAGTACTTC. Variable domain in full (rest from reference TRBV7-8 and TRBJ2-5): GAGVSQSPRYKVAKRGQDVALRCDPISGHVSLFWYQQALGQGPEFLTYFQNEAQLDKSGLPSDRFFAERPEGSVSTLKIQRTQQEDSAVYLCASSLAMVEGETQYFGPGTRLLVL.

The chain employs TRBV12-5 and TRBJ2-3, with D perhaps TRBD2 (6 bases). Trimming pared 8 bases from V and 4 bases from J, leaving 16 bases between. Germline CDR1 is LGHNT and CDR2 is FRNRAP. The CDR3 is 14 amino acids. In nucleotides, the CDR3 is TGTGCTAGTTCCCGATCCGGCGGGGCAGATACGCAGTATTTT. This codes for CASSRSGGADTQYF.

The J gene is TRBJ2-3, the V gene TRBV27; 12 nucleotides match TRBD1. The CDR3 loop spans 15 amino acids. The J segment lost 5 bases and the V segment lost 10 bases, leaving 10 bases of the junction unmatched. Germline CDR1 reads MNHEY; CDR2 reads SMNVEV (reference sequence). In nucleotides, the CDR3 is TGTGCCACCAAGAGGGGGACAGGGGGCAAAGATACGCAGTATTTT. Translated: CATKRGTGGKDTQYF.

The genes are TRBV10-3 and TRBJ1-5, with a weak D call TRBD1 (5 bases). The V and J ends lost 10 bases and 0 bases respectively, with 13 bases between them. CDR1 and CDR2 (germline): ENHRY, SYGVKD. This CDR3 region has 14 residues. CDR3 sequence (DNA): TGTGCCACCCGCGGGGGGAATAGCAATCAGCCCCAGCATTTT. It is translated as CATRGGNSNQPQHF.

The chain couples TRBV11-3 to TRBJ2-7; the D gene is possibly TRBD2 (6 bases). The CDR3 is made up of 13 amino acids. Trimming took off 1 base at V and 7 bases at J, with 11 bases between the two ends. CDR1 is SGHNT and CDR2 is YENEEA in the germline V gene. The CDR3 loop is CASSLVSAGEQYF. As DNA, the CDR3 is TGTGCCAGCAGCTTAGTGAGCGCGGGAGAGCAGTACTTC.

CDR3 in DNA: TGTGCCATTAGTAGGGACTACAACACCGGGGAGCTGTTTTTT. Amino acids: CAISRDYNTGELFF. This rearrangement joins TRBV6-5 to TRBJ2-2, with 7 positions matching TRBD2. The CDR3 has 14 residues. Germline assignment: CDR1 MNHEY and CDR2 SVGAGI. With V trimmed by 10 bases and J by 2 bases, 7 bases remained unmatched.

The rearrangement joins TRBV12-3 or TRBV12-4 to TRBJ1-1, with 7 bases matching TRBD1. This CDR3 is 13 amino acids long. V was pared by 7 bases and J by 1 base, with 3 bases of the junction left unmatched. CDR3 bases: TGTGCCAGCAAGGGACAGCCGAACACTGAAGCTTTCTTT. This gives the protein CASKGQPNTEAFF.

CDR3 in amino acids: CATGLAGRSRYF. The CDR3 nucleotides read TGTGCCACTGGACTAGCGGGGCGATCGAGGTATTTT. V is TRBV6-5 and J is TRBJ2-3, with 12 nucleotides matching TRBD2. Germline values: CDR1 MNHEY, CDR2 SVGAGI. The V gene end was trimmed by 10 bases and the J gene end by 14 bases; junction bases not matched to a gene: 10. The CDR3 length is 12 residues.

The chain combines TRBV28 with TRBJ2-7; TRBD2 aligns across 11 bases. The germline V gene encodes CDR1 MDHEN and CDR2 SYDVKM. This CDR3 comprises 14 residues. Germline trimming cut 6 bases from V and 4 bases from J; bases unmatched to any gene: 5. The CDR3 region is CASSVSGREYEQYF. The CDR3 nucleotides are TGTGCCAGCAGCGTTAGCGGGAGGGAATACGAGCAGTACTTC.

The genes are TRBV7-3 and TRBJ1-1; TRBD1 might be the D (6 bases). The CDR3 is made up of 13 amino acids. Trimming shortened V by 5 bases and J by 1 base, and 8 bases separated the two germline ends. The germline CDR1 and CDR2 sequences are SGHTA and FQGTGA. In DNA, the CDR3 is TGTGCCAGCAGCGGACAGCCGAACACTGAAGCTTTCTTT. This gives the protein CASSGQPNTEAFF.

CDR3 bases: TGTGCCAGCAGTCAATTCCTTGGGACAGGGTTGGACTATGGCTACACCTTC. Amino acid sequence: CASSQFLGTGLDYGYTF. This chain connects TRBV28 to TRBJ1-2, with 9 bases fitting TRBD1. The CDR3 spans 17 residues. J lost 3 bases, V lost 5 bases, and 13 bases had no gene match. Germline loops: CDR1 MDHEN, CDR2 SYDVKM.

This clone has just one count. The DNA for the CDR3 is TGTGCCAGCAGCTTAGGCCCTAGCGGTCACTACGAGCAGTACTTC. It codes for CASSLGPSGHYEQYF. The chain joins TRBV7-8 to TRBJ2-7; 7 nucleotides agree with TRBD2. This CDR3 comprises 15 residues. V trimming: 1 base; J trimming: 3 bases; junction bases outside the gene matches: 6. Germline V gene data show CDR1 as SGHVS and CDR2 as FQNEAQ.

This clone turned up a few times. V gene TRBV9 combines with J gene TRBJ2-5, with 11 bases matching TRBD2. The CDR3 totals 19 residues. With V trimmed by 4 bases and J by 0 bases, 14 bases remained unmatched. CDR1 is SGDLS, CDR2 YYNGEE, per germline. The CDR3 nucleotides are TGTGCCAGCAGCCCCCAACCTCCCGGGACTAGCGGATACCAAGAGACCCAGTACTTC. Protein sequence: CASSPQPPGTSGYQETQYF.

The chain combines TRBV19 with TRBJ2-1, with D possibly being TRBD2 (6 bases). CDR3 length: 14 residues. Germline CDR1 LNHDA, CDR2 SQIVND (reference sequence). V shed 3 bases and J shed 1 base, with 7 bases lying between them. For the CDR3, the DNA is TGTGCCAGTAGTATGGGACTGTCCTACAATGAGCAGTTCTTC. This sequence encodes CASSMGLSYNEQFF.

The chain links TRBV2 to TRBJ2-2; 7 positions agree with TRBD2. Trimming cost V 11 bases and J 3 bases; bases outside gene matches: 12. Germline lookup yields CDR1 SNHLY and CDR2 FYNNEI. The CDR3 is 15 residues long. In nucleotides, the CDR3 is TGTGCCTCAAACGGGGGGTGGGGTTACACCGGGGAGCTGTTTTTT. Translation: CASNGGWGYTGELFF.

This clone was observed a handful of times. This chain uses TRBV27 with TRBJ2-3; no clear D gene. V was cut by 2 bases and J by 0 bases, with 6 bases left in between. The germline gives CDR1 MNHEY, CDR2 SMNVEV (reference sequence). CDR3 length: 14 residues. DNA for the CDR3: TGTGCCAGCAGTTTAACAGAGAGCACAGATACGCAGTATTTT. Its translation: CASSLTESTDTQYF.

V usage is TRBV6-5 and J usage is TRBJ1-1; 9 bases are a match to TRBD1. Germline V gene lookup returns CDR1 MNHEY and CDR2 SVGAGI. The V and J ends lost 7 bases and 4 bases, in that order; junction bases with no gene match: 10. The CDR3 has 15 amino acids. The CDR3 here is CASTPDRGGSTEAFF. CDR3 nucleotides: TGTGCCAGCACCCCGGACAGGGGAGGCTCCACTGAAGCTTTCTTT.

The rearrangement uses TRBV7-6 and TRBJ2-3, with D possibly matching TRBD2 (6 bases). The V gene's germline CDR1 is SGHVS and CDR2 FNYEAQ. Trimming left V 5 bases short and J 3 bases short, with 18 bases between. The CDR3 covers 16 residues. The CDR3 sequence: CASSPAPGDGTDTQYF. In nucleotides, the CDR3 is TGTGCCAGCAGCCCCGCTCCGGGAGATGGGACAGATACGCAGTATTTT.

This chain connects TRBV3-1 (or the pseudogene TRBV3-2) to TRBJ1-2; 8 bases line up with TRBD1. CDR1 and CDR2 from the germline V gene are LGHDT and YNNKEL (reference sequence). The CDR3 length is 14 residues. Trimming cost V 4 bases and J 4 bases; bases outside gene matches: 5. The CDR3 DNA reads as TGTGCCAGCAGCCGACAGGGGTCAGGCTATGGCTACACCTTC. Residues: CASSRQGSGYGYTF.

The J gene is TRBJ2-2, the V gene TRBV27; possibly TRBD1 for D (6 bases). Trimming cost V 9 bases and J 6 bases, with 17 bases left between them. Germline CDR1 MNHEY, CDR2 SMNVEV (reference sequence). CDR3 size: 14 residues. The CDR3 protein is CARLPGVGPGELFF. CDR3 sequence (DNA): TGTGCCAGGCTCCCAGGGGTTGGGCCCGGGGAGCTGTTTTTT.